What follows are 23 T cell receptor beta chains derived from one specimen sequenced in a study of a mutant IDH1 vaccine in newly diagnosed glioma. TCRdb's copy holds only in-frame clones and misses some; the assay was immunoSEQ multiplex PCR. The sample carries tens of thousands of clones, around nine tenths recorded once. The antigens these receptors bind are not known. Specified time point: week 35, safety follow-up. Vaccinated patients received 300 ug of mutant IDH1 20-mer peptide per dose, with topical imiquimod. The specimen was PBMCs, collected from a glioma patient whose treatment included an IDH1 peptide vaccine. The source of these receptors is a man between 25 and 39 years old with glioma.

The chain combines TRBV5-1 with TRBJ2-1; 8 bases are a match to TRBD1. V gave up 4 bases and J gave up 7 bases; unmatched junction bases: 7. This CDR3 region has 14 residues. CDR1 and CDR2 (germline): SGHRS, YFSETQ. The DNA of the CDR3 is TGCGCCAGCAGCGATGGACAGGGTTGGAATGAGCAGTTCTTC. Its translation is CASSDGQGWNEQFF. The full variable domain, rest sourced from reference TRBV5-1 and TRBJ2-1, is KAGVTQTPRYLIKTRGQQVTLSCSPISGHRSVSWYQQTPGQGLQFLFEYFSETQRNKGNFPGRFSGRQFSNSRSEMNVSTLELGDSALYLCASSDGQGWNEQFFGPGTRLTVL.

This clone was picked up many times. The V gene is TRBV13, the J gene TRBJ1-1; D not certain. Per the germline V gene, CDR1 is PRHDT and CDR2 is FYEKMQ (reference sequence). The CDR3 is 15 residues long. Trimming shortened V by 0 bases and J by 0 bases, and 8 bases separated the two germline ends. CDR3 nucleotide sequence: TGTGCCAGCAGCTTAGGTGGTGTCATGAACACTGAAGCTTTCTTT. This encodes CASSLGGVMNTEAFF.

This clone came up once. The V and J genes are TRBV7-9 and TRBJ1-2; 10 bases are shared with TRBD1. Germline V lookup: CDR1 SEHNR, CDR2 FQNEAQ (reference sequence). Germline trimming cut 6 bases from V and 7 bases from J; bases unmatched to any gene: 5. The CDR3 contains 13 residues. CDR3 region: CASSQDRGLGYTF. CDR3 nucleotide sequence: TGTGCCAGCAGTCAAGACAGGGGGCTTGGCTACACCTTC.

This clone was seen only a few times. An end of the junction does not agree with germline; a read error may underlie this. The chain employs TRBV28 and TRBJ1-5; D uncertain. The germline V gene has CDR1 MDHEN and CDR2 SYDVKM. This CDR3 has 14 amino acids. This CDR3 reads CASSFPGSTQPQHF. The CDR3, as DNA: TGTGCCAGCAGTTTCCCGGGAAGCACTCAGCCCCAGCATTTT.

The chain links TRBV4-2 to TRBJ2-1; D might be TRBD2 (7 bases). CDR1 is LGHNA and CDR2 is YNFKEQ in the germline V gene. V was shortened by 1 base and J by 4 bases, with 11 bases between the two germline ends. The CDR3 is 15 amino acids. CDR3 region: CASSQAGGLYNEQFF. The CDR3 DNA follows: TGTGCCAGCAGCCAAGCCGGGGGGCTTTACAATGAGCAGTTCTTC.

This clone appeared a single time. This sequence joins TRBV11-3 and TRBJ2-1; D perhaps matches TRBD2 (7 bases). This CDR3 is built from 16 residues. The germline CDR1 and CDR2 sequences are SGHNT and YENEEA. V was clipped by 2 bases and J by 1 base, with 12 bases between them. The CDR3 spells CASSLRGGLSYNEQFF. The CDR3 DNA reads TGTGCCAGCAGCTTACGCGGGGGCTTGTCCTACAATGAGCAGTTCTTC.

The chain employs TRBV5-1 and TRBJ2-3; D remains unclear. The CDR3 runs to 13 residues. The germline gives CDR1 SGHRS, CDR2 YFSETQ. V was clipped by 4 bases and J by 4 bases, with 10 bases between them. CDR3 protein: CASSPQSADTQYF. CDR3 DNA: TGCGCCAGCAGCCCACAGTCAGCAGATACGCAGTATTTT.

This clone was detected only once. The chain combines TRBV11-1 with TRBJ2-3; D is possibly TRBD1 (6 bases). This CDR3 is built from 13 residues. Germline-derived CDR1 and CDR2 are SGHAT and FQDESV (reference sequence). V lost 1 base, J lost 6 bases, and 8 bases lay in between. The DNA for the CDR3 is TGTGCCAGCAGCTTAGACAGGGCTGATACGCAGTATTTT. It specifies CASSLDRADTQYF.

The J gene is TRBJ1-1, the V gene TRBV14, with D uncertain. CDR1 SGHDN and CDR2 FVKESK come from the germline V gene. The CDR3 contains 12 residues. V lost 2 bases, J lost 7 bases, and 8 bases lay in between. The CDR3 coding sequence is TGTGCCAGCAGCCAACCATACAGTGAAGCTTTCTTT. It translates to CASSQPYSEAFF.

V usage is TRBV10-3 and J usage is TRBJ2-3, with D perhaps matching TRBD1 (7 bases). The CDR3 consists of 17 residues. V was clipped by 2 bases and J by 1 base, with 16 bases between them. Germline CDR1 ENHRY, CDR2 SYGVKD. The CDR3 DNA sequence: TGTGCCATCAGTGAGCCCCGACAGGGAGGCGGCACAGATACGCAGTATTTT. Amino acid sequence: CAISEPRQGGGTDTQYF.

The V and J genes are TRBV12-5 and TRBJ2-5; D is undetermined. The assigned J gene may be wrong: the sequence end matches TRBJ2-7 better. The CDR3 runs to 13 residues. Germline V gives CDR1 LGHNT, CDR2 FRNRAP. CDR3: CASGLWGLGEQYF. The DNA for the CDR3 is TGTGCTAGTGGTTTGTGGGGTTTGGGCGAGCAGTACTTC.

The chain couples TRBV18 to TRBJ2-3; D may match TRBD1 or TRBD2 (5 bases each). In germline, CDR1 is KGHSH, CDR2 LQKENI. V gave up 8 bases and J gave up 2 bases, with 14 bases separating them. The CDR3 has 14 residues. CDR3 sequence (DNA): TGTGCCAGCCCCGGGACGTCCCCCACAGATACGCAGTATTTT. Amino acids: CASPGTSPTDTQYF.

V usage is TRBV19 and J usage is TRBJ1-2; TRBD1 is a possible D gene (5 bases). Germline lookup yields CDR1 LNHDA and CDR2 SQIVND (reference sequence). CDR3 length equals 16 residues. V was clipped by 1 base and J by 0 bases, with 12 bases between them. DNA of the CDR3: TGTGCCAGTAGTATAGTGACAGAAATAGCTAACTATGGCTACACCTTC. Translated, it gives CASSIVTEIANYGYTF.

The rearrangement uses TRBV7-9 and TRBJ1-2; D gene unclear. This CDR3 has 14 residues. The germline V gene encodes CDR1 SEHNR and CDR2 FQNEAQ (reference sequence). Trimming took 2 bases from V and 4 from J, leaving 11 bases between them. CDR3 coding DNA: TGTGCCAGCAGCTTACAGGCCGGCCCCTATGGCTACACCTTC. This gives the protein CASSLQAGPYGYTF.

The sample holds a few counts of this clone. The V and J genes are TRBV30 and TRBJ2-2; TRBD1 is a possible D gene (5 bases). From germline, CDR1 is GTSNPN and CDR2 SVGIG (reference sequence). The germline V and J ends were trimmed by 5 bases and 4 bases, with 11 bases remaining between them. This CDR3 has 13 residues. The CDR3 DNA reads as TGTGCCTGGGGGTACAGGTTCACCGGGGAGCTGTTTTTT. Amino acid sequence: CAWGYRFTGELFF.

The rearrangement links TRBV30 to TRBJ2-7; 11 bases line up with TRBD2. Germline trimming cut 7 bases from V and 5 bases from J; bases unmatched to any gene: 13. The CDR3 length is 15 residues. CDR1 GTSNPN and CDR2 SVGIG come from the germline V gene (reference sequence). The CDR3 here is CASTLLAGVGDEQYF. CDR3 DNA: TGTGCCTCCACCCTACTAGCGGGAGTCGGCGACGAGCAGTACTTC. The whole variable domain, remainder taken from reference TRBV30 and TRBJ2-7, is SQTIHQWPATLVQPVGSPLSLECTVEGTSNPNLYWYRQAAGRGLQLLFYSVGIGQISSEVPQNLSASRPQDRQFILSSKKLLLSDSGFYLCASTLLAGVGDEQYFGPGTRLTVT.

The rearrangement links TRBV18 to TRBJ1-5; no clear D. This CDR3 has 14 residues. V was clipped by 6 bases and J by 4 bases, with 13 bases between them. Germline V lookup: CDR1 KGHSH, CDR2 LQKENI. The CDR3 loop is CASSTNVGNQPQHF. CDR3 DNA sequence: TGTGCCAGCTCCACAAACGTCGGGAATCAGCCCCAGCATTTT.

The rearrangement joins TRBV4-1 to TRBJ2-1, with 14 positions matching TRBD2. CDR3 length: 18 amino acids. J lost 2 bases, V lost 4 bases, and 7 bases had no gene match. Per germline, CDR1 MGHRA and CDR2 YSYEKL. The CDR3 DNA reads as TGCGCCAGCAGCCCGGGACTAGCGGGAGTACTAACCTACAATGAGCAGTTCTTC. Residues: CASSPGLAGVLTYNEQFF.

CDR3 loop: CASSLLGYNEQFF. DNA of the CDR3: TGTGCCAGCAGCTTACTCGGTTACAATGAGCAGTTCTTC. This chain joins TRBV7-8 and TRBJ2-1; D gene ambiguous. The V gene lost 2 bases and the J gene lost 4 bases, with 6 bases spanning the gap. CDR3 length: 13 residues. Germline V gene sequence: CDR1 SGHVS, CDR2 FQNEAQ.

The chain carries TRBV19 and TRBJ2-5, with 7 bases identical to TRBD1. The V and J ends lost 5 bases and 5 bases, in that order; junction bases with no gene match: 8. Germline assignment: CDR1 LNHDA and CDR2 SQIVND (reference sequence). The CDR3 extends over 14 amino acids. In DNA form, the CDR3 reads TGTGCCAGTAGTGCCGACAGGGCTGGGGAGACCCAGTACTTC. It yields the protein CASSADRAGETQYF.

The chain recombines TRBV11-3 with TRBJ2-2, with TRBD2 matching over 9 bases. V shed 0 bases and J 5 bases; nucleotides not matched to a gene: 16. This CDR3 spans 20 amino acids. Per the germline V gene, CDR1 is SGHNT and CDR2 is YENEEA. In DNA form, the CDR3 reads TGTGCCAGCAGCTTAGAAGGTTGTCTGGCGGGGGGGCCGGAGACCGGGGAGCTGTTTTTT. This gives the protein CASSLEGCLAGGPETGELFF.

The chain joins TRBV2 to TRBJ1-1, with a possible D match to TRBD1 (5 bases). The V end was cut by 6 bases, the J end by 0 bases, with 14 bases between. This CDR3 spans 15 amino acids. The germline V gene has CDR1 SNHLY and CDR2 FYNNEI. CDR3 sequence reads: CASRALEGMNTEAFF. The CDR3, as DNA: TGTGCCAGCAGAGCCCTGGAGGGGATGAACACTGAAGCTTTCTTT.

As DNA, the CDR3 is TGTGCCAGCAGCTTGGGAGTACAAGAGACCCAGTACTTC. Its translation is CASSLGVQETQYF. This chain links TRBV5-4 with TRBJ2-5; D is unclear. The length of the CDR3 is 13 residues. Trimming shortened V by 0 bases and J by 2 bases, and 5 bases separated the two germline ends. Germline V CDR1 and CDR2: SGHNT, YYREEE (reference sequence).